This T cell receptor (beta chain) was sequenced for a study of blood T cell repertoires in COVID-19 (dated by TCRdb to about 2020). Describing the broader study: Samples from collaborators originated in the United States, Italy and Spain and spanned both the acute and convalescent phases of COVID-19. The prospective study material was composed of cDNA or gDNA derived from T cells, B-cell-depleted T cells, or PBMCs. The dataset comprised deeply sampled blood TCRbeta repertoires from subjects exposed to, actively infected with, or recovered from COVID-19. A freely available public database, intended as a resource for researchers studying the immune response to SARS-CoV-2, is where the repertoires were released. The samples were drawn from the first 160 participants of the ongoing ImmuneRACE study and from 950 to 1,500 subjects provided by 6 global collaborators. A de-identified subject ID, COVID-19 status, age in years and sex were almost always included in the sample metadata. Where available, HLA class I and class II types were taken from metadata supplied by the sample provider and were not determined by assay-based typing.

The research as a whole found: Clinical and demographic metadata were provided uncurated, with the amount varying by source and participant.

On this clone itself: This clone's antigen is unknown. Per-nucleotide qualities are absent, and no much larger clonotype sits a single base away.

TCRbeta CDR3 regions were amplified from genomic DNA using the immunoSEQ Assay, a bias-controlled multiplex PCR. Regarding the original processing steps: The number of nucleated cells in each sample was estimated by amplification of reference gene primers within the assay. Sequence reads were collapsed and filtered to measure the absolute abundance of every unique TCRbeta CDR3 rearrangement. For each sample, productive Simpson clonality was calculated as the square root of Simpson's diversity index over productive rearrangements. Not all clones reach the TCRdb copy of this immuneACCESS table, which keeps in-frame sequences only. Checked studies attribute under half of the gap to unresolved V genes and leave the rest unexplained. V and J calls and clone size are as listed in that table; D and trimming were resolved from the DNA. The sample records 100,000 to 150,000 clones, roughly 80% of which are singletons. Under 2.5% of the sample is taken by the ten largest.

The germline V gene provides CDR1 KGHSH and CDR2 LQKENI. From the cysteine through the phenylalanine, the CDR3 covers 14 amino acids. Here the CDR3 DNA is all that survives: 42 bases in frame from base 1. Trimming at the junction amounts to 4 bases on V and 2 bases on J, and the germline ends lie 11 bases apart. Collaborating institutions collected whole blood in K2EDTA tubes following their own protocols. Collaborator samples were shipped for TCRbeta analysis as frozen whole blood, isolated PBMCs, or DNA extracted from either sample type. The sequence derives from a man aged 70 or older with acute or convalescent COVID-19. Material for sequencing was peripheral blood. The chain is encoded by TRBV18 joined to TRBJ1-2; TRBD1 might be the D gene, on 6 matching bases. CDR3 loop: CASSHRTANYGYTF. The sequenced DNA is TGTGCCAGCTCACACCGGACAGCAAACTATGGCTACACCTTC.